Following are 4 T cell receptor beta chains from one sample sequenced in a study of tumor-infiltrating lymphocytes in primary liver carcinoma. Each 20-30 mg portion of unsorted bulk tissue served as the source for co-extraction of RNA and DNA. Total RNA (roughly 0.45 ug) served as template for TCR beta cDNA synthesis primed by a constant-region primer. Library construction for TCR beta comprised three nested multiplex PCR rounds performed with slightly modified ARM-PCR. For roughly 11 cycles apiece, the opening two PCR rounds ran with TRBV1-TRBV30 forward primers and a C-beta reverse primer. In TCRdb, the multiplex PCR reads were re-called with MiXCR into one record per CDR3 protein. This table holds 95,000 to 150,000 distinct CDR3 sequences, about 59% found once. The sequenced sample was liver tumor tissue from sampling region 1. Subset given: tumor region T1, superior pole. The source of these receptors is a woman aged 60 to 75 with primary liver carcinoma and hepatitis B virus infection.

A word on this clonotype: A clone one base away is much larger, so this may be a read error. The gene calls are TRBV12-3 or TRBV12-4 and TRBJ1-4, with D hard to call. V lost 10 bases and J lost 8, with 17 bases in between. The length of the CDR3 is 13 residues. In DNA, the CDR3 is TGTGCCAACACCACTGTTGGAGGAGAAAAACTGTTTTTT. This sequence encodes CANTTVGGEKLFF.

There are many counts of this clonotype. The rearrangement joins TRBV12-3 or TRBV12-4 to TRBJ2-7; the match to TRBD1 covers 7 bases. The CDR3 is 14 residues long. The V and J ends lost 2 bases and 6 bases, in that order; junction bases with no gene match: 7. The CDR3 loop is CASSLRNRGSEQYF. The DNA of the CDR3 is TGTGCCAGCAGTTTAAGGAACAGGGGCTCCGAGCAGTACTTC.

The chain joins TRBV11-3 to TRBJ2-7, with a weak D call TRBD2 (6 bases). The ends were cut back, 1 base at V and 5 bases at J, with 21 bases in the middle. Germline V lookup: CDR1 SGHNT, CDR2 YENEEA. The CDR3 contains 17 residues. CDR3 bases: TGTGCCAGCAGCTTAGGTCGGGGACTGGGAAAAATGGACGAGCAGTACTTC. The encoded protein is CASSLGRGLGKMDEQYF.

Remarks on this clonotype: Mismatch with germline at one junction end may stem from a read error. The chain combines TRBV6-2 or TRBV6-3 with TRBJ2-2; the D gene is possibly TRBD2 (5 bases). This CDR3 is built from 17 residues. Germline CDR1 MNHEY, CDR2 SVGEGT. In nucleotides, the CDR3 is TGTGCCGGCAGTCCAAAACCGGTCACGGGTCCCTCCGGGGAGCTGTTCTTT. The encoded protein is CAGSPKPVTGPSGELFF.